Below are 2 T cell receptor beta chains sequenced from a single sample in a study of blood T cell repertoires in COVID-19. TCRdb's copy holds only in-frame clones and misses some; the assay was immunoSEQ multiplex PCR. The sample records some 320,000 clones, over 75% being singletons. Sequencing input: PBMCs or T cells enriched from blood (not recorded which). The receptors were sampled from a woman aged 25 to 45 who had recovered from COVID-19.

The sample holds one count of this clone. The chain employs TRBV15 and TRBJ2-1; D gene uncertain. V was shortened by 6 bases and J by 6 bases, with 15 bases between the two germline ends. The CDR3 has 14 residues. The V gene's germline CDR1 is LNHNV and CDR2 YYDKDF (reference sequence). The CDR3 region is CATRVGSVVNEQFF. Here the CDR3 DNA reads TGTGCCACCAGGGTGGGCTCGGTGGTCAATGAGCAGTTCTTC. Together with reference TRBV15 and TRBJ2-1, the CDR3 gives the full variable domain: DAMVIQNPRYQVTQFGKPVTLSCSQTLNHNVMYWYQQKSSQAPKLLFHYYDKDFNNEADTPDNFQSRRPNTSFCFLDIRSPGLGDTAMYLCATRVGSVVNEQFFGPGTRLTVL.

The genes are TRBV7-9 and TRBJ1-2; 9 bases agree with TRBD1. Germline assignment: CDR1 SEHNR and CDR2 FQNEAQ (reference sequence). The CDR3 has 14 residues. Trimming removed 5 bases from V and 3 bases from J; junction bases left unmatched: 4. The CDR3 DNA reads TGTGCCAGCAGCCGGGACAGGGCGGACTATGGCTACACCTTC. Amino acids: CASSRDRADYGYTF.